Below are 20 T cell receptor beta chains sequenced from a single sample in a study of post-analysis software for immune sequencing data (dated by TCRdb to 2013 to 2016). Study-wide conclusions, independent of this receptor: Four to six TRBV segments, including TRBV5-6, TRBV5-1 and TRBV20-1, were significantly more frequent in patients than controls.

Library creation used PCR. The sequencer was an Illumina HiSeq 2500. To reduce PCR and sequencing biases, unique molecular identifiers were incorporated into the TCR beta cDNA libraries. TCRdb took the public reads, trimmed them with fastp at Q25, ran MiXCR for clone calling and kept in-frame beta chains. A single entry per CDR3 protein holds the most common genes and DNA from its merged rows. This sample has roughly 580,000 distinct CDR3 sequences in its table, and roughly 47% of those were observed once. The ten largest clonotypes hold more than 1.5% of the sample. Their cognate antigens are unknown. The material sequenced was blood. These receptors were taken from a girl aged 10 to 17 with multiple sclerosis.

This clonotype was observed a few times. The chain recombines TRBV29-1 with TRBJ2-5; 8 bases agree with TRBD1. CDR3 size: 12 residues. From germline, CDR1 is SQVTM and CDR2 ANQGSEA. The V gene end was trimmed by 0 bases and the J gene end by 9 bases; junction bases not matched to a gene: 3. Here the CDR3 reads CSVEETGASQYF. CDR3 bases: TGCAGCGTTGAAGAGACAGGGGCTTCCCAGTACTTC.

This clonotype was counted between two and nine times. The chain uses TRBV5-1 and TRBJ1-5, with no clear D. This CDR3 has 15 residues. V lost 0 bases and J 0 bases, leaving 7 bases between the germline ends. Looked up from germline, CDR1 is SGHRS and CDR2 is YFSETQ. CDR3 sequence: CASSLGPYSNQPQHF. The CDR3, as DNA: TGCGCCAGCAGCTTGGGGCCGTATAGCAATCAGCCCCAGCATTTT.

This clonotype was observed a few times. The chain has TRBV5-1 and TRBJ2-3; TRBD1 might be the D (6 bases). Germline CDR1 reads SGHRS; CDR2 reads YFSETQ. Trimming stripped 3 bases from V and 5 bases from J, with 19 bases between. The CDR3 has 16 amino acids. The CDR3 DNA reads TGCGCCAGCAGCTCAGAACAGGGTGAGAGAGGAGATACGCAGTATTTT. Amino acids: CASSSEQGERGDTQYF.

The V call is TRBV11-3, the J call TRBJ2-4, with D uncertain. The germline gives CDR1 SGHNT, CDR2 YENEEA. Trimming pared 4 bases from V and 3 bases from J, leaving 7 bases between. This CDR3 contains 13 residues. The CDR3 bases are TGTGCCAGCAGCTCCGGTAGCAAAAACATTCAGTACTTC. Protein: CASSSGSKNIQYF.

For the CDR3, the DNA is TGCAGTGCTAGATTGTCAGAAACAGGGGACGCGATTTACAATGAGCAGTTCTTC. It translates to CSARLSETGDAIYNEQFF. The V and J genes are TRBV20-1 and TRBJ2-1, with 7 nucleotides matching TRBD1. Germline V gene data show CDR1 as DFQATT and CDR2 as SNEGSKA (reference sequence). The CDR3 is 18 amino acids. V was clipped by 2 bases and J by 4 bases; unmatched bases: 17.

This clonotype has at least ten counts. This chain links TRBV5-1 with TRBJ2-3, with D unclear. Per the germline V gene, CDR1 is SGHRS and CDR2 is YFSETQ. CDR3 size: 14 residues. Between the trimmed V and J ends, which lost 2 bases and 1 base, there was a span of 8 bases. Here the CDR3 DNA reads TGCGCCAGCAGCTTTGAGAAAGGCACAGATACGCAGTATTTT. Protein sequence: CASSFEKGTDTQYF. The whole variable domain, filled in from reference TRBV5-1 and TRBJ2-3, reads KAGVTQTPRYLIKTRGQQVTLSCSPISGHRSVSWYQQTPGQGLQFLFEYFSETQRNKGNFPGRFSGRQFSNSRSEMNVSTLELGDSALYLCASSFEKGTDTQYFGPGTRLTVL.

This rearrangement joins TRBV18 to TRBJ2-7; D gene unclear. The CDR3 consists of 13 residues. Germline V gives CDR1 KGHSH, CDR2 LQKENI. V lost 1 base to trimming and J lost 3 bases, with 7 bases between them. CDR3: CASSPLDNYEQYF. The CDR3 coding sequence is TGTGCCAGCTCACCACTAGATAACTACGAGCAGTACTTC.

CDR3 protein: CASSLQGGGANTEAFF. The CDR3, as DNA: TGCGCCAGCAGCTTACAGGGAGGGGGGGCGAACACTGAAGCTTTCTTT. The genes are TRBV5-1 and TRBJ1-1; D is perhaps TRBD1 (6 bases). CDR3 length: 16 amino acids. Germline CDR1 reads SGHRS; CDR2 reads YFSETQ. The V end lost 2 bases, the J end lost 1 base, and 15 bases lay between the germline ends.

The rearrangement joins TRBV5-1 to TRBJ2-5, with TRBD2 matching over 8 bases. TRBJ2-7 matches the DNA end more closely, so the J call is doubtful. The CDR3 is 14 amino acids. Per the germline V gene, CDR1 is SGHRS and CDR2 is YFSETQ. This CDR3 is CASSQRTSWNEQYF. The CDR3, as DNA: TGCGCCAGCAGCCAGCGGACTAGCTGGAACGAGCAGTACTTC.

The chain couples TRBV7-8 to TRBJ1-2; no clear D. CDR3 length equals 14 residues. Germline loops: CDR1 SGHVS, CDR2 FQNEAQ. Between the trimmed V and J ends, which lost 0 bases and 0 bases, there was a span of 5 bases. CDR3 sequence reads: CASSLATSNYGYTF. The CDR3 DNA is TGTGCCAGCAGCTTAGCCACCTCTAACTATGGCTACACCTTC.

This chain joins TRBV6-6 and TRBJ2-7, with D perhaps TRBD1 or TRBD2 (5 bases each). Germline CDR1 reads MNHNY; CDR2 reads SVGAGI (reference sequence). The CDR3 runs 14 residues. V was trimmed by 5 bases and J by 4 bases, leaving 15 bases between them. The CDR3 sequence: CASSILGASYEQYF. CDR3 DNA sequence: TGTGCCAGCAGTATCCTCGGGGCCAGTTACGAGCAGTACTTC.

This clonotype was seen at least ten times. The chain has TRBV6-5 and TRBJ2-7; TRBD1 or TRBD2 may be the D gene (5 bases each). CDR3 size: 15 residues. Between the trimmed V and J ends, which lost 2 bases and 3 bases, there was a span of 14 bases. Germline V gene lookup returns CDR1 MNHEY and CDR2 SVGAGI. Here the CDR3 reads CASSYKPGRGYEQYF. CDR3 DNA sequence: TGTGCCAGCAGTTACAAACCGGGACGGGGCTACGAGCAGTACTTC.

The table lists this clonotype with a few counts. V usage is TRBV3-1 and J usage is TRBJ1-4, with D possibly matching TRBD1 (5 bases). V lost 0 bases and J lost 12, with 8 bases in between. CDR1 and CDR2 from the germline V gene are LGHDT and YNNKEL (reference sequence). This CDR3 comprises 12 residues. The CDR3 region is CASSQDRGELFF. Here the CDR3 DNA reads TGTGCCAGCAGCCAAGATAGGGGCGAACTGTTTTTT. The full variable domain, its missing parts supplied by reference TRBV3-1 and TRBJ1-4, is DTAVSQTPKYLVTQMGNDKSIKCEQNLGHDTMYWYKQDSKKFLKIMFSYNNKELIINETVPNRFSPKSPDKAHLNLHINSLELGDSAVYFCASSQDRGELFFGSGTQLSVL.

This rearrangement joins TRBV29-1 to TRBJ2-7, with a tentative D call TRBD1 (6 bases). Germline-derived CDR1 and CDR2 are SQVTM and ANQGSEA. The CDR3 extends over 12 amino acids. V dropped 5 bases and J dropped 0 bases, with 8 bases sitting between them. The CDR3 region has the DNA TGCAGCGTTAGGACAGACTCCTACGAGCAGTACTTC. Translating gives CSVRTDSYEQYF.

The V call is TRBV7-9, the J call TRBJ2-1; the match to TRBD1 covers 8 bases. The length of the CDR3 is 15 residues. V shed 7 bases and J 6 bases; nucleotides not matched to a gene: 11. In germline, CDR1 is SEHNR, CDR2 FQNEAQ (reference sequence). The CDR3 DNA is TGTGCCAGCACCCTTGTGGGGACAGGCGGCAATGAGCAGTTCTTC. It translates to CASTLVGTGGNEQFF. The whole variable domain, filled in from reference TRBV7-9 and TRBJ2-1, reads DTGVSQNPRHKITKRGQNVTFRCDPISEHNRLYWYRQTLGQGPEFLTYFQNEAQLEKSRLLSDRFSAERPKGSFSTLEIQRTEQGDSAMYLCASTLVGTGGNEQFFGPGTRLTVL.

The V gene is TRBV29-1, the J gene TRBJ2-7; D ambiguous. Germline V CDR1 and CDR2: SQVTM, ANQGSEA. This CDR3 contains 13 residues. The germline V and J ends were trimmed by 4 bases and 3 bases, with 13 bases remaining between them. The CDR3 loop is CSVGGRNFYEQYF. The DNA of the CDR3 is TGCAGCGTTGGAGGCAGGAATTTCTACGAGCAGTACTTC.

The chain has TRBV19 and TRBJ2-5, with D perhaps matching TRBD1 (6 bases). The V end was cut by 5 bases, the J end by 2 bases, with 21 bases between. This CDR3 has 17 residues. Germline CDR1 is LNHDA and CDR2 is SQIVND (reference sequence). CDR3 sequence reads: CASSSDRSTRSQETQYF. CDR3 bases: TGTGCCAGTAGTTCCGACAGGAGTACTAGATCTCAAGAGACCCAGTACTTC.

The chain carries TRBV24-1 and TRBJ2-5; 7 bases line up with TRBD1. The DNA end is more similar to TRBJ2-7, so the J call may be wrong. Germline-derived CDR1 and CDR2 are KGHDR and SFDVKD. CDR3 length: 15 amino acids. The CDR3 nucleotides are TGTGCCACCAGTGATTCAGCACAGGGGTGGGCCGAGCAGTACTTC. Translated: CATSDSAQGWAEQYF.

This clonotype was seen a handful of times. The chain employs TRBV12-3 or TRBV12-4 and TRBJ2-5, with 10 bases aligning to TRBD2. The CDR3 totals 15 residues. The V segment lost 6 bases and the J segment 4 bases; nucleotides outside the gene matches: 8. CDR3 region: CASRPTGTSAETQYF. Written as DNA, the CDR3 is TGTGCCAGCAGGCCGACTGGGACTAGCGCAGAGACCCAGTACTTC.

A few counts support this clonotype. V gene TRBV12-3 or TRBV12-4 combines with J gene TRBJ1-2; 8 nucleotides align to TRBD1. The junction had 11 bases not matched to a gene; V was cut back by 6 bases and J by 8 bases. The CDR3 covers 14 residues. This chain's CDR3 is CASRGNSRGQGYTF. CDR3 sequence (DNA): TGTGCCAGCAGGGGTAATTCCAGGGGGCAGGGCTACACCTTC.